Below, one T cell receptor beta chain is given with its context. These data are taken from a study of T cell responses to AZD1222 COVID-19 vaccine. Profiling relied on immunoSEQ multiplex PCR, and the TCRdb table lists in-frame clones only, not all of them. The table includes about 81,000 clones, around nine tenths detected once. V was clipped by 6 bases and J by 5 bases, with 13 bases between them. The CDR3 runs to 14 residues. In germline, CDR1 is KGHSH, CDR2 LQKENI. This receptor was identified in an adult who received the AZD1222 COVID-19 vaccine. Here the sequenced sample was peripheral blood, taken 28 days after the second AZD1222 dose. This chain joins TRBV18 and TRBJ1-4, with D maybe TRBD1 (6 bases). For the CDR3, the DNA is TGTGCCAGCTCCTCACAGGGCTTAAATGAAAAACTGTTTTTT. This sequence encodes CASSSQGLNEKLFF. The entire variable domain, with the rest obtained from reference TRBV18 and TRBJ1-4, is as follows: NAGVMQNPRHLVRRRGQEARLRCSPMKGHSHVYWYRQLPEEGLKFMVYLQKENIIDESGMPKERFSAEFPKEGPSILRIQQVVRGDSAAYFCASSSQGLNEKLFFGSGTQLSVL.